Listed below are T cell receptor beta chains from one sample, sequenced in a study of blood T cell repertoires in COVID-19. Sequencing used immunoSEQ multiplex PCR; TCRdb keeps in-frame clones, though not all of them. The data contain tens of thousands of clones, roughly 83% of them singletons. The sequenced sample consisted of peripheral blood. The receptors were sampled from a human donor in a cohort sampled during active COVID-19. CDR3s include the opening cysteine and the closing phenylalanine or tryptophan. The D gene is left open where the match is weak. Size tells how often a clone was seen (once, few, many) or the class of an expanded clone, and some rows leave it out.

abundance,v_gene,j_gene,d_gene,CDR3nt,CDR3aa
.,TRBV5-1,TRBJ1-2,.,TGCGCCAGCAGCTTGGGACAGGCAACCAGTGGCTACACCTTC,CASSLGQATSGYTF
.,TRBV6-2/TRBV6-3,TRBJ1-2,TRBD1,TGTGCCAGCAGTGTACCGGACAGGGATAGCTATGGCTACACCTTC,CASSVPDRDSYGYTF
.,TRBV9,TRBJ1-3,TRBD1,TGTGCCAGCAGCGCCCACCTGGACAGGGTGGACACCATATATTTT,CASSAHLDRVDTIYF
.,TRBV5-5,TRBJ2-1,TRBD1,TGTGCCAGCAGCTTGGCGGACAGGGGGCAGTTCTTC,CASSLADRGQFF
.,TRBV27,TRBJ1-1,.,TGTGCCAGCAAACTATGGAAAGGGGCTTCTCGCACTGAAGCTTTCTTT,CASKLWKGASRTEAFF
.,TRBV6-5,TRBJ1-1,TRBD1,TGTGCCAGCAGGAGGGGGCTCGGGAACACTGAAGCTTTCTTT,CASRRGLGNTEAFF
few,TRBV7-9,TRBJ1-6,.,TGTGCCAGCAGCTCCCCTGTGAATTCACCCCTCCACTTT,CASSSPVNSPLHF
.,TRBV19,TRBJ2-7,.,TGTGCCAGTAGTATCGGGTTCATCGACGAGCAGTACTTC,CASSIGFIDEQYF
.,TRBV3-1/TRBV3-2,TRBJ2-1,TRBD2,TGTGCCAGCAGCGCAGGGATTCGCGGGGGGCCATACAATGAGCAGTTCTTC,CASSAGIRGGPYNEQFF
.,TRBV5-1,TRBJ1-2,TRBD1,TGCGCCAGCAGCCCCGGACAGGGAGCCGCTATACCATACACCTTC,CASSPGQGAAIPYTF
.,TRBV7-8,TRBJ1-2,TRBD1,TGTGCCAGCAGCAAGGACAGGGGGGCTAACTATGGCTACACCTTC,CASSKDRGANYGYTF
.,TRBV11-2,TRBJ2-1,TRBD1,TGTGCCAGCAGCTTAGCCCTCCGAGGACAGGGCAATGAGCAGTTCTTC,CASSLALRGQGNEQFF
.,TRBV14,TRBJ2-1,TRBD2,TGTGCCAGCAGCCAACTAGCGGGAGAAGGAAATGAGCAGTTCTTC,CASSQLAGEGNEQFF
few,TRBV2,TRBJ1-2,TRBD1,TGTGCCAGCAGTATAGGACAGGGATTAAATAACTATGGCTACACCTTC,CASSIGQGLNNYGYTF
.,TRBV3-1/TRBV3-2,TRBJ1-5,.,TGTGCCAGCAGCCAACGACAGACCGATCAGCCCCAGCATTTT,CASSQRQTDQPQHF
.,TRBV27,TRBJ1-6,TRBD1,TGTGCCAGCACTACCGGGACAGGGTATAATTCACCCCTCCACTTT,CASTTGTGYNSPLHF
once,TRBV10-3,TRBJ1-2,TRBD1,TGTGCCATCAGTGTTCAGACAGGGACAATCGCTGGCTACACCTTC,CAISVQTGTIAGYTF
.,TRBV18,TRBJ2-7,TRBD1,TGTGCCAGCTCTCTCGGACAGGGGGGGGAAGAGCAGTACTTC,CASSLGQGGEEQYF
.,TRBV6-2/TRBV6-3,TRBJ2-5,TRBD2,TGTGCCAGCAGTTACTTCGGACTAGCGGAGACGCTTCAAGAGACCCAGTACTTC,CASSYFGLAETLQETQYF
.,TRBV7-9,TRBJ2-2,.,TGTGCCAGCAGCCCGGAGACAGGAGGGGAGCTGTTTTTT,CASSPETGGELFF
.,TRBV5-1,TRBJ2-7,.,TGCGCCAGCAAGGAGACCGGCCCCTACGAGCAGTACTTC,CASKETGPYEQYF
.,TRBV7-8,TRBJ2-3,TRBD2,TGTGCCAGCAGCTTACTGGCGGGAGGGTTGGCAGATACGCAGTATTTT,CASSLLAGGLADTQYF
.,TRBV12-3/TRBV12-4,TRBJ1-5,TRBD1,TGTGCCAGCAGCAGGGACAGTCCTCAGCCCCAGCATTTT,CASSRDSPQPQHF
.,TRBV7-8,TRBJ2-5,.,TGTGCCAGCAGCCCACTACTTCCGGACAGACAAGAGACCCAGTACTTC,CASSPLLPDRQETQYF
.,TRBV9,TRBJ1-5,.,TGTGCCAGCAGCGGTGGTACCCGGGAGCCCCAGCATTTT,CASSGGTREPQHF
.,TRBV5-4,TRBJ2-5,TRBD1,TGTGCCAGCAGCAAAAGACAGGGGGCTAAACAAGAGACCCAGTACTTC,CASSKRQGAKQETQYF
.,TRBV15,TRBJ1-3,.,TGTGCCACCAGCAGAGGGGGCGTCTCTGGAAACACCATATATTTT,CATSRGGVSGNTIYF
.,TRBV20-1,TRBJ1-2,.,TGCAGTGCTAGTGAGACAGATTGGCTTAACTATGGCTACACCTTC,CSASETDWLNYGYTF
.,TRBV6-1,TRBJ2-7,.,TGTGCCAGCAGTGAAGGGCTGATACGCTCCTACGAGCAGTACTTC,CASSEGLIRSYEQYF
.,TRBV10-3,TRBJ2-7,.,TGTGCCATCAGAAACACTAGCTACGAGCAGTACTTC,CAIRNTSYEQYF
.,TRBV7-3,TRBJ1-1,TRBD1,TGTGCCAGCAGCCGGACAGGGGAAACTGAAGCTTTCTTT,CASSRTGETEAFF
.,TRBV2,TRBJ2-4,.,TGTGCCAGCAGTGACCGGGTCGGGTACATTCAGTACTTC,CASSDRVGYIQYF
.,TRBV2,TRBJ2-4,TRBD1,TGTGCCAGCAGTGAAGTGGGACAGGGAGGGAACATTCAGTACTTC,CASSEVGQGGNIQYF
once,TRBV2,TRBJ2-2,TRBD2,TGTGCCAGCAAGGGTCGGACTAGCGGGTGGGGATACACCGGGGAGCTGTTTTTT,CASKGRTSGWGYTGELFF
.,TRBV27,TRBJ1-6,TRBD1,TGTGCCAGCAGAGGAACAGGGGGTCACCTCCACTTT,CASRGTGGHLHF
many,TRBV29-1,TRBJ2-7,TRBD2,TGCAGCGTTAGTACTAGCGGGGTGGCCGAGCAGTACTTC,CSVSTSGVAEQYF
.,TRBV6-2/TRBV6-3,TRBJ1-2,.,TGTGCCAGCAGTTACTCCCTCGGCTACACCTTC,CASSYSLGYTF
.,TRBV7-2,TRBJ2-7,TRBD2,TGTGCCAGCAGCTTAGTGCTAGCGGGGCCCTACGAGCAGTACTTC,CASSLVLAGPYEQYF
.,TRBV6-6,TRBJ2-7,TRBD2,TGTGCCAGCAGACGTGGGGAGGGCCTCTACGAGCAGTACTTC,CASRRGEGLYEQYF
.,TRBV9,TRBJ2-2,TRBD1,TGTGCCAGCAGCGTACGACAGGGGACGAACACCGGGGAGCTGTTTTTT,CASSVRQGTNTGELFF
once,TRBV10-1,TRBJ2-7,TRBD1,TGCGCCAGCAGCCGGGACAGGAGATCCTACGAGCAGTACTTC,CASSRDRRSYEQYF
.,TRBV7-3,TRBJ1-1,TRBD1,TGTGCCAGCAGCCCCGGGTTTATATTCGGGACAGGGGGGCAGAACACTGAAGCTTTCTTT,CASSPGFIFGTGGQNTEAFF
.,TRBV18,TRBJ2-7,TRBD1,TGTGCCAGCTCTAAGGGGTTGGGACAGGGAAACGGCGAGCAGTACTTC,CASSKGLGQGNGEQYF
.,TRBV5-1,TRBJ2-1,TRBD1,TGCGCCAGCACCGGGACAGGGGTTTCGACGGAGCAGTTCTTC,CASTGTGVSTEQFF
.,TRBV5-4,TRBJ2-2,.,TGTGCCAGCAGACAGGAGTCCGGGGAGCTGTTTTTT,CASRQESGELFF
.,TRBV6-5,TRBJ1-6,.,TGTGCCAGCAGTTACCAGGGGCGCTCCTATAATTCACCCCTCCACTTT,CASSYQGRSYNSPLHF
.,TRBV23-1,TRBJ1-1,.,TGCGCCAGCGTCGGGCTGGTCGGGGGGGGCACTGAAGCTTTCTTT,CASVGLVGGGTEAFF
once,TRBV6-2/TRBV6-3,TRBJ1-5,.,TGTGCCAGCAGTTATTATAGCAATCAGCCCCAGCATTTT,CASSYYSNQPQHF
.,TRBV7-2,TRBJ1-3,.,TGTGCCAGCAGCGTTCCTACAGGGCTTGGTACCGGAAACACCATATATTTT,CASSVPTGLGTGNTIYF
.,TRBV19,TRBJ2-7,TRBD2,TGTGCCAGTAGGGGGGGGAACGAGCAGTACTTC,CASRGGNEQYF
.,TRBV12-5,TRBJ2-7,TRBD1,TGTGCTAGTGGGCCAGGGGGTCCGTACGAGCAGTACTTC,CASGPGGPYEQYF
.,TRBV19,TRBJ1-4,TRBD1,TGTGCCAGTAGTACCCCAGGGGGTACTTATGAAAAACTGTTTTTT,CASSTPGGTYEKLFF
once,TRBV12-5,TRBJ2-1,.,TGTGCTAGTGGTCCCCTTAGGGGGGGGGCCCGCAATGAGCAGTTCTTC,CASGPLRGGARNEQFF
.,TRBV4-1,TRBJ1-5,.,TGCGCCAGCAGCCGGACTCTAACGGGCCAGCCCCAGCATTTT,CASSRTLTGQPQHF
.,TRBV18,TRBJ1-4,TRBD1,TGTGCCAGCTCACCAGACAGGGGAGGCGAAAAACTGTTTTTT,CASSPDRGGEKLFF